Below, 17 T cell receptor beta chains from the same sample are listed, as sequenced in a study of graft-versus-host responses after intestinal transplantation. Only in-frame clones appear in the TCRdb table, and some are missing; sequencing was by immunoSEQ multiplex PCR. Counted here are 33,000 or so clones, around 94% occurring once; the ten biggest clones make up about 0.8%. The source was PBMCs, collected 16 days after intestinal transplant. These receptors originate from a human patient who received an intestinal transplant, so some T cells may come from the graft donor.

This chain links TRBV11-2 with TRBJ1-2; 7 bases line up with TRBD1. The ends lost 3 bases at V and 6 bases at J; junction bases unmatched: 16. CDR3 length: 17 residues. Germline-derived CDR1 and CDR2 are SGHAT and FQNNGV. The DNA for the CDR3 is TGTGCCAGCAGCTTTTATTCGAGCAGGGGACAGACCAATGGCTACACCTTC. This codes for CASSFYSSRGQTNGYTF.

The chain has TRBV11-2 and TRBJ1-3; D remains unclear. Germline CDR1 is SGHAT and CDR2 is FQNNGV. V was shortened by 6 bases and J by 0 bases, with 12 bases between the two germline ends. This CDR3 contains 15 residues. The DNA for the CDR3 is TGTGCCAGCAGTTATGGGAGGAGCTCTGGAAACACCATATATTTT. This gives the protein CASSYGRSSGNTIYF.

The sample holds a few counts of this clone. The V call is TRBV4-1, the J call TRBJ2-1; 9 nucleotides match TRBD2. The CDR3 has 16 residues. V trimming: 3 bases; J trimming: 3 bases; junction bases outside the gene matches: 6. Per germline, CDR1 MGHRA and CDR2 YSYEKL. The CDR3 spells CASSQGSGSRYNEQFF. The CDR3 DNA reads TGCGCCAGCAGCCAGGGTAGCGGGAGTCGCTACAATGAGCAGTTCTTC.

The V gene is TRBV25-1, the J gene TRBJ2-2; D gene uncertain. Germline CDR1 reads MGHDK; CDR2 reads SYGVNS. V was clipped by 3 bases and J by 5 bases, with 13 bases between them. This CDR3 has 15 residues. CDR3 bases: TGTGCCAGCAGTGACTCCTTCGCTTGGACCGGGGAGCTGTTTTTT. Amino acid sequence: CASSDSFAWTGELFF.

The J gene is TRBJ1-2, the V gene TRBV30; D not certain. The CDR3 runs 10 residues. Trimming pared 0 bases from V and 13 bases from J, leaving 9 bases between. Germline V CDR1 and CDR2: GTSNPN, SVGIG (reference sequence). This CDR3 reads CAWSVQSFTF. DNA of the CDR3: TGTGCCTGGAGTGTACAGTCGTTCACCTTC.

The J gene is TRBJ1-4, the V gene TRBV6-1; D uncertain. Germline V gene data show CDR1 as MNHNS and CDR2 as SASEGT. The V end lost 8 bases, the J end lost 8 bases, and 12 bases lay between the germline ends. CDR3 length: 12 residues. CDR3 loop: CASGRWWEKLFF. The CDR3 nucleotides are TGTGCCAGCGGCAGGTGGTGGGAAAAACTGTTTTTT.

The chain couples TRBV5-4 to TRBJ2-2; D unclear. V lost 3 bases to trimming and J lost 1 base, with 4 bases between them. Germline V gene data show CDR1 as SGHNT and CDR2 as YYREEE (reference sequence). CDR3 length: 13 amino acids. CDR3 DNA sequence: TGTGCCAGCAGCTGGAAGAACACCGGGGAGCTGTTTTTT. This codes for CASSWKNTGELFF.

The CDR3 DNA follows: TGTGCCAGCAGTTCGACAGGGTCAGGGGAGACCCAGTACTTC. Its protein product is CASSSTGSGETQYF. This chain connects TRBV7-3 to TRBJ2-5, with 7 bases identical to TRBD1. The CDR3 spans 14 residues. V was pared by 6 bases and J by 5 bases, with 9 bases of the junction left unmatched. Germline V gene sequence: CDR1 SGHTA, CDR2 FQGTGA.

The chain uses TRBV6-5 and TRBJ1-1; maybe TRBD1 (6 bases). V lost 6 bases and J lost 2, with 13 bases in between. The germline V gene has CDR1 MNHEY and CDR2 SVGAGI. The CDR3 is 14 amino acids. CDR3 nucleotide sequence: TGTGCCAGCAGGGTAAACAGGGTAAACACTGAAGCTTTCTTT. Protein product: CASRVNRVNTEAFF.

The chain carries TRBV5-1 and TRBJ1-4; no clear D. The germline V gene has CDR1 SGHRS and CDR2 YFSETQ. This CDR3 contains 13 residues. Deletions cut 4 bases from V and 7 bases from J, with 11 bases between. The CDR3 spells CASSPSRGEKLFF. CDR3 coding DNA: TGCGCCAGCAGCCCTTCCCGAGGTGAAAAACTGTTTTTT. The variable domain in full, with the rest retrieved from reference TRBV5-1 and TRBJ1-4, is KAGVTQTPRYLIKTRGQQVTLSCSPISGHRSVSWYQQTPGQGLQFLFEYFSETQRNKGNFPGRFSGRQFSNSRSEMNVSTLELGDSALYLCASSPSRGEKLFFGSGTQLSVL.

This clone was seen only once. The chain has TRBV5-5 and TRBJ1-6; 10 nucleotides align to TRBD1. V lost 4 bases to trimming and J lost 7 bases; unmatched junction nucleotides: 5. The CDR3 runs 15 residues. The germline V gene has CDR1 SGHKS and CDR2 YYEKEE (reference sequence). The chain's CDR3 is CASSPKGQGNSPLHF. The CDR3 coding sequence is TGTGCCAGCAGCCCAAAGGGACAGGGGAATTCACCCCTCCACTTT.

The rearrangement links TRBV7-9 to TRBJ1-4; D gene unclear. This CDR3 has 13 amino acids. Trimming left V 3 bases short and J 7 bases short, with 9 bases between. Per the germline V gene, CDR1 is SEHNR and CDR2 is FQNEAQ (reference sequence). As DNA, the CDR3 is TGTGCCAGCAGCTTCATAGGGAGTGAAAAACTGTTTTTT. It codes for CASSFIGSEKLFF.

Here the CDR3 reads CASTPQGAAYNEKLFF. The CDR3 DNA is TGTGCCAGTACTCCCCAGGGGGCAGCCTACAATGAAAAACTGTTTTTT. The chain couples TRBV19 to TRBJ1-4, with 8 bases matching TRBD1. Germline trimming cut 7 bases from V and 5 bases from J; bases unmatched to any gene: 12. Germline loops: CDR1 LNHDA, CDR2 SQIVND (reference sequence). The CDR3 loop spans 16 amino acids. Full variable domain (missing parts from reference TRBV19 and TRBJ1-4): DGGITQSPKYLFRKEGQNVTLSCEQNLNHDAMYWYRQDPGQGLRLIYYSQIVNDFQKGDIAEGYSVSREKKESFPLTVTSAQKNPTAFYLCASTPQGAAYNEKLFFGSGTQLSVL.

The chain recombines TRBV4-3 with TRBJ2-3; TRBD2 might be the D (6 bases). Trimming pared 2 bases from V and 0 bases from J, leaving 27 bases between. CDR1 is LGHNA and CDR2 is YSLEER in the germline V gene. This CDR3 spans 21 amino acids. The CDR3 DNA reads TGCGCCAGCAGCCAATCTCTTCTTTTAGCGGACCATTATCCGAGCACAGATACGCAGTATTTT. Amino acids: CASSQSLLLADHYPSTDTQYF.

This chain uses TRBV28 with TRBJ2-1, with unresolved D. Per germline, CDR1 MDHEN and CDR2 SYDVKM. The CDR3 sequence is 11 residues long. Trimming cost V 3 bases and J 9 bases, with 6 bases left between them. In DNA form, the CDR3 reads TGTGCCAGCAGTTTTACGAGTGAGCAGTTCTTC. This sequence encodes CASSFTSEQFF.

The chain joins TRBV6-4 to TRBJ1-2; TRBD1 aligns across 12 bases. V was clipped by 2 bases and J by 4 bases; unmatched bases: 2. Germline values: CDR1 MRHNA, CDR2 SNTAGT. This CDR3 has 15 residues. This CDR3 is CASSDGTGGLYGYTF. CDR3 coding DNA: TGTGCCAGCAGTGACGGGACAGGGGGCCTCTATGGCTACACCTTC.

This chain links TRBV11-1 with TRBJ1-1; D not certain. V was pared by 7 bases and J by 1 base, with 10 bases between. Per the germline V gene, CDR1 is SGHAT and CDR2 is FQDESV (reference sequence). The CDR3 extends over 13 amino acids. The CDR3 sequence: CASTSYANTEAFF. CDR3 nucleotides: TGTGCCAGCACCTCGTACGCGAACACTGAAGCTTTCTTT. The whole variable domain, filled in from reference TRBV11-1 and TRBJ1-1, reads EAEVAQSPRYKITEKSQAVAFWCDPISGHATLYWYRQILGQGPELLVQFQDESVVDDSQLPKDRFSAERLKGVDSTLKIQPAELGDSAMYLCASTSYANTEAFFGQGTRLTVV.